The sequence of this T cell receptor (beta chain) was determined in a study of long-term antiretroviral therapy in people with HIV. From germline, CDR1 is KGHSH and CDR2 LQKENI. V was clipped by 3 bases and J by 5 bases, with 4 bases between them. The CDR3 contains 11 residues. At survey level, the immunoSEQ assay was run in its v3.0 version. Method: immunoSEQ multiplex PCR; TCRdb's copy keeps in-frame clones and lacks some. The sample shows tens of thousands of clones, 75% to 85% of them seen only once. Material: unsorted PBMCs, obtained 1.9 years after starting antiretroviral therapy. The chain has TRBV18 and TRBJ2-5; D call uncertain. This TCR came from a man aged 18 to 30 with HIV. The CDR3 bases are TGTGCCAGCTCACCGGAGGAGACCCAGTACTTC. Amino acids: CASSPEETQYF.